This paragraph reports one T cell receptor beta chain. Its specificity is unknown. The data were taken from a study of early T cells in non-severe SARS-CoV-2 infection. Overall study findings and caveats: Database matching using VDJdb favored anti-spike CD8 responses, with private and CD4 specificities left missing.

CDR1 and CDR2 (germline): SGHTA, FQGNSA. The CDR3 loop spans 17 amino acids. Trimming at V came to 1 base and at J to 6 bases, leaving 8 bases not matched to a gene. Researchers tagged individual cDNA molecules with unique molecular identifiers. From the 5' RACE reads, TCRdb called clonotypes with MiXCR, one entry per CDR3 protein. Found here are 75,000 to 90,000 distinct CDR3 sequences, over 10% of them singletons; the top ten hold around 1.2%. The V and J genes are TRBV7-2 and TRBJ2-3, with TRBD2 matching over 12 bases. Sequencing was performed on whole blood. The receptor was derived from an adult who was a healthcare worker with PCR-confirmed SARS-CoV-2 infection or an uninfected control (not recorded which). CDR3: CASSLGPLAGGLDTQYF. As DNA, the CDR3 is TGTGCCAGCAGCTTAGGACCACTAGCGGGGGGCCTTGATACGCAGTATTTT.